This TCR beta chain stems from a study of cytomegalovirus exposure and HLA in healthy donors. Whole-study results and caveats: For most subjects, TCR beta sequences were reported to predict HLA-A and HLA-B alleles with accuracy. A prior analysis recorded that most TCR beta V segments were productive about 87% or about 30% of the time.

Germline lookup yields CDR1 MDHEN and CDR2 SYDVKM. The CDR3 spans 21 residues. With 8 bases clipped from V and 0 bases from J, the junction kept 18 bases outside the gene matches. Notes on this clone: Its antigen is still unknown.

Both 60 Vbeta primers and 13 Jbeta primers went into the PCR. Only in-frame clones appear in the TCRdb table, and some are missing; sequencing was by immunoSEQ multiplex PCR. The sample lists roughly 160,000 clones, 80% to 85% occurring once. Sequencing input: PBMCs. This TCR came from a man younger than 40 in good health and CMV-seronegative. V and J are TRBV28 and TRBJ2-1; 14 nucleotides align to TRBD2. Written as DNA, the CDR3 is TGTGCCAGCTTCAAAGGCCCCGGGACTAGCGGGGGTCTAAGCTCCTACAATGAGCAGTTCTTC. Amino acids: CASFKGPGTSGGLSSYNEQFF.